This TCR beta chain appears in the sequencing data of a study of CD8 T cells in ankylosing spondylitis. Regarding the study as a whole: Significantly higher representation of disease-linked clones was reported for matched ankylosing spondylitis synovial fluid.

TCRdb reprocessed the 5' RACE reads via MiXCR and lists one record per CDR3 protein. Of 250,000 to 300,000 distinct CDR3 sequences listed, 15% to 20% are singletons. Notes on this clonotype: Its cognate antigen is unknown.

This sequence was found in a male donor with ankylosing spondylitis or in good health (not recorded which). The sequenced sample was blood, either unsorted or a sorted T cell fraction (not recorded which).

The CDR3 region is CASSYFPNYEQYF. DNA of the CDR3: TGTGCCAGCAGTTATTTCCCCAATTACGAGCAGTACTTC. The chain couples TRBV6-2 or TRBV6-3 to TRBJ2-7; no definite D call. Germline V gene data show CDR1 as MNHEY and CDR2 as SVGEGT. Trimming removed 3 bases at V and 4 bases at J, with 10 bases between. The CDR3 runs 13 residues.